Described below is a single TCR beta chain sequence and its context. Trimming removed 6 bases from V and 5 bases from J, with 18 bases in between. Germline assignment: CDR1 SGHRS and CDR2 YFSETQ. The CDR3 is 15 amino acids. The table came from immunoSEQ multiplex PCR; TCRdb's copy has only in-frame clones and leaves some out. The repertoire holds 250,000 or so clones, with over 80% as singletons. This specimen comes from a study of blood T cell repertoires in COVID-19. The J gene is TRBJ2-1, the V gene TRBV5-1; tentatively, D is TRBD2 (5 bases). This sequence was found in a woman aged 60-75 years with active or convalescent COVID-19. The specimen was peripheral blood. For the CDR3, the DNA is TGCGCCAGCACCTTTCTGAGGGCTTCGGACAATGAGCAGTTCTTC. Amino acids: CASTFLRASDNEQFF.